The T cell receptor beta chain described here comes from a study of blood T cell repertoires in COVID-19. Looking at the study overall: The study drew acute and convalescent COVID-19 samples from the United States, Italy and Spain. In each case, the material was cDNA or gDNA derived from T cells, B-cell-depleted T cells, or PBMCs.

How the authors handled the data: Estimation of nucleated cell counts relied on the amplification of reference gene primers. The table came from immunoSEQ multiplex PCR; TCRdb's copy has only in-frame clones and leaves some out. V and J calls and clone size follow that table, whereas D and trimming were derived from the DNA. The sample carries roughly 170,000 clones, roughly 81% recorded once. The Seattle patients, enrolled during active infection, were followed longitudinally. Germline V gene data show CDR1 as SGHNT and CDR2 as YENEEA. This CDR3 has 15 residues. V lost 5 bases and J lost 3; bases outside the gene matches: 10.

V and J are TRBV11-3 and TRBJ2-7, with TRBD1 matching 7 bases. Sequenced material: peripheral blood. The receptor was isolated from a woman between 45 and 60 years old with COVID-19, enrolled during active disease. CDR3: CASSPAPGQSYEQYF. The CDR3 nucleotides are TGTGCCAGCAGCCCCGCTCCGGGACAGAGCTACGAGCAGTACTTC.